This T cell receptor (beta chain) originates from a study of shared clonotypes between healthy human individuals. Study overall: Donor ages ranged 18 to 49 years: two women, a few men.

Regarding this clone: As yet, its antigen is unknown.

Study conclusions and caveats: Richness estimates generally favored naive over memory subsets. Incompleteness in sorted-subset sequencing, despite large depth, was shown by rarefaction.

Here immunoSEQ multiplex PCR was the method, and the copy in TCRdb shows in-frame clones only, minus some. The repertoire has some 2,000,000 clones, roughly 95% of them found once; the top ten carry more than 0.1%. This CDR3 comprises 15 residues. Between the trimmed V and J ends, which lost 4 bases and 1 base, there was a span of 11 bases. Germline values: CDR1 SGHRS, CDR2 YFSETQ. This TCR came from a man aged 18 to 30 in good health. This chain uses TRBV5-1 with TRBJ1-4, with unresolved D. The sequenced material came from naive CD4+ T cells sorted from blood. Noted subset: CD45RA+ positively selected. The CDR3 nucleotides are TGCGCCAGCAGCGCCGGACGGATAACTAATGAAAAACTGTTTTTT. This translates into CASSAGRITNEKLFF.